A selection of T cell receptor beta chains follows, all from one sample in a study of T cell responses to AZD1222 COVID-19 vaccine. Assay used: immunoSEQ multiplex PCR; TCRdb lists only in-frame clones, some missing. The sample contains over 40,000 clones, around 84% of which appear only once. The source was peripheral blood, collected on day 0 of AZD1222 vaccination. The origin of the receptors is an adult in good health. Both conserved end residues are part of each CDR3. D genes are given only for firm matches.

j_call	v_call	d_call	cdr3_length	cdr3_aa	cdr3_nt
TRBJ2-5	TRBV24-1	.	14	CATSDVRREETQYF	TGTGCCACCAGTGATGTTAGAAGGGAAGAGACCCAGTACTTC
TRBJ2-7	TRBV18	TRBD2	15	CASSRATSGRYEQYF	TGTGCCAGCTCACGGGCAACTAGCGGTAGGTACGAGCAGTACTTC
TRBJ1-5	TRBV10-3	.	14	CAIAQGDSNQPQHF	TGTGCCATCGCTCAAGGGGATAGCAATCAGCCCCAGCATTTT
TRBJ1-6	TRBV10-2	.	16	CASSESIHRGNSPLHF	TGCGCCAGCAGTGAGTCGATTCACAGAGGCAATTCACCCCTCCACTTT
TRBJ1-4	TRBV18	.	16	CASSPVDSPTNEKLFF	TGTGCCAGCTCACCAGTGGACAGCCCAACTAATGAAAAACTGTTTTTT
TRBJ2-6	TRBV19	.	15	CASSIAGTGANVLTF	TGTGCCAGTAGTATTGCCGGAACTGGGGCCAACGTCCTGACTTTC
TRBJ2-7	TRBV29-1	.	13	CSAGGRGPSEQYF	TGCAGCGCTGGCGGCAGGGGACCTTCCGAGCAGTACTTC
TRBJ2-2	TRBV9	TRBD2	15	CASSVVAGVTGELFF	TGTGCCAGCAGCGTAGTGGCGGGAGTCACCGGGGAGCTGTTTTTT
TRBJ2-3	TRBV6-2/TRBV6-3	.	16	CASSYGGGESSDTQYF	TGTGCCAGCAGTTACGGCGGCGGGGAGTCATCAGATACGCAGTATTTT
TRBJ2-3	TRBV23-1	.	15	CASSHPGQKKDPQYF	TGCGCCAGCAGCCACCCGGGCCAGAAGAAAGATCCGCAGTATTTT
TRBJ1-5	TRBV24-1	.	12	CATSDPNQPQHF	TGTGCCACCAGTGACCCAAATCAGCCCCAGCATTTT
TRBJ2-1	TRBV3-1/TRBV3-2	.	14	CASSQGRVLQEQFF	TGTGCCAGCAGCCAAGGCCGGGTCCTTCAGGAGCAGTTCTTC
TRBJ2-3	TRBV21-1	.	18	CASSTRPSIDPHGDTQYF	TGTGCCAGCAGCACTCGACCCTCGATAGACCCCCACGGAGATACGCAGTATTTT
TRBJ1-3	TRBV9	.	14	CASSTRVSGNTIYF	TGTGCCAGCAGCACCAGGGTCTCTGGAAACACCATATATTTT
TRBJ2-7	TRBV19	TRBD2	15	CASSITSGGSYEQYF	TGTGCCAGTAGTATCACTAGCGGGGGGTCCTACGAGCAGTACTTC
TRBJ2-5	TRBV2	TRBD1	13	CASKGQGQETQYF	TGTGCCAGCAAGGGACAGGGACAAGAGACCCAGTACTTC
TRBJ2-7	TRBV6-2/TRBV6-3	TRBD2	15	CASSSGTSGTYEQYF	TGTGCCAGCAGTTCCGGGACTAGCGGCACCTACGAGCAGTACTTC
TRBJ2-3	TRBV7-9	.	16	CASSPSFEWGTDTQYF	TGTGCCAGCAGCCCATCTTTTGAGTGGGGCACAGATACGCAGTATTTT
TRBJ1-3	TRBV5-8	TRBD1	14	CASSRGGTGNTIYF	TGTGCCAGCAGCCGAGGGGGCACCGGAAACACCATATATTTT
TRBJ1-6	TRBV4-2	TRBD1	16	CASSQGRDRRNSPLHF	TGTGCCAGCAGCCAAGGCCGGGACAGGAGAAATTCACCCCTCCACTTT